The sample holds one count of the clone carrying this T cell receptor (beta chain). What it binds is not known. The sample is drawn from a study of cytomegalovirus exposure and HLA in healthy donors. CDR1 and CDR2 (germline): SGHNT, YENEEA. The germline V and J ends were trimmed by 4 bases and 4 bases, with 13 bases remaining between them. The CDR3 has 15 residues. Findings of the study overall: No immune exposure information besides CMV serostatus was available. The listing of roughly 160 TCR beta chains classed them as cytomegalovirus-associated.

PCR involved 60 Vbeta and 13 Jbeta primers. As processed by the authors: An analysis that came later counted around 80 million unique TCR beta chains, 10 million to 12 million shared. TCRdb's table, derived via immunoSEQ multiplex PCR, lists solely in-frame clones and lacks some. V, J and clone size are taken as reported in that table, and D and trimming were inferred from the DNA itself. The table includes under 200,000 clones, roughly 75% detected once. The sequence was obtained from a female donor in good health and CMV-seronegative. The sequencing input was PBMCs. The V call is TRBV11-3, the J call TRBJ2-2; the D is unclear. Here the CDR3 DNA reads TGTGCCAGCAGCTCGGTCCTCGGAGTCACCGGGGAGCTGTTTTTT. Its translation: CASSSVLGVTGELFF.